This T cell receptor (beta chain) was sequenced during a study of OX40 agonist ivuxolimab in advanced cancers. General study results and limits: CD4+ and CD8+ T cells in blood underwent clonal expansion by week 6 at 0.1 to 3.0 mg/kg.

V lost 2 bases and J lost 4, with 17 bases in between. The CDR3 contains 16 residues. Germline V gene lookup returns CDR1 MNHEY and CDR2 SMNVEV (reference sequence). Assay: immunoSEQ multiplex PCR; the TCRdb copy retains only in-frame clones and omits some. The data show some 100,000 clones, with 85% to 90% seen just once and about 1.9% held by the top ten. On this clone itself: The antigen remains undetermined.

V usage is TRBV27 and J usage is TRBJ1-2; D uncertain. The receptor's source is an adult with an advanced solid tumor such as melanoma, head and neck, liver or kidney cancer. This specimen consisted of CD4+ or CD8+ T cells sorted from blood, obtained in a trial of the OX40 agonist ivuxolimab. In nucleotides, the CDR3 is TGTGCCAGCAGTTTAGCCCCGTCCAGGAGCCTCTATGGCTACACCTTC. Amino acid sequence: CASSLAPSRSLYGYTF.